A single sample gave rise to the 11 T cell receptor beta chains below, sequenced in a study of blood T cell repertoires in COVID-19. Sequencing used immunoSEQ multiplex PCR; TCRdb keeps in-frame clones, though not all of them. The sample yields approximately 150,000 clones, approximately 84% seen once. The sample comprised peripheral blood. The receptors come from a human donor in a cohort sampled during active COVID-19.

The CDR3 protein is CASLPPSGRYTDTQYF. DNA of the CDR3: TGTGCCAGCTTACCCCCTAGCGGGAGGTATACAGATACGCAGTATTTT. The chain couples TRBV2 to TRBJ2-3; 11 bases fit TRBD2. The germline V gene has CDR1 SNHLY and CDR2 FYNNEI. The V gene end was trimmed by 8 bases and the J gene end by 3 bases; junction bases not matched to a gene: 10. The CDR3 is 16 residues long. The whole variable domain, remainder taken from reference TRBV2 and TRBJ2-3, is EPEVTQTPSHQVTQMGQEVILRCVPISNHLYFYWYRQILGQKVEFLVSFYNNEISEKSEIFDDQFSVERPDGSNFTLKIRSTKLEDSAMYFCASLPPSGRYTDTQYFGPGTRLTVL.

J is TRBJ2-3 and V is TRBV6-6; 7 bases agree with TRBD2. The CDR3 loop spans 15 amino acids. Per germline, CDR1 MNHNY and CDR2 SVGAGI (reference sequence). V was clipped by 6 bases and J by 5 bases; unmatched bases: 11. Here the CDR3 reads CASRRGGTVQDTQYF. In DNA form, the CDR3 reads TGTGCCAGCAGACGGGGAGGGACTGTCCAAGATACGCAGTATTTT.

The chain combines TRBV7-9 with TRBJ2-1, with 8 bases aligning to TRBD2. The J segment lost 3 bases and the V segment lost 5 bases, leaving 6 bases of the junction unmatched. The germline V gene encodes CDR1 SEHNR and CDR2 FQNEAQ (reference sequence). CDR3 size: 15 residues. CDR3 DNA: TGTGCCAGCAGCCCGAGCGGGAGCAACTACAATGAGCAGTTCTTC. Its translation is CASSPSGSNYNEQFF.

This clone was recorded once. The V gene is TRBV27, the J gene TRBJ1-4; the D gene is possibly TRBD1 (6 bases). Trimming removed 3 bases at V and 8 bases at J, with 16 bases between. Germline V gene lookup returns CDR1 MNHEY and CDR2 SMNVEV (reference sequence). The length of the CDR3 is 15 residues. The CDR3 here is CASSFNRAGEEKLFF. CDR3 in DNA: TGTGCCAGCAGTTTCAACAGGGCAGGGGAAGAAAAACTGTTTTTT.

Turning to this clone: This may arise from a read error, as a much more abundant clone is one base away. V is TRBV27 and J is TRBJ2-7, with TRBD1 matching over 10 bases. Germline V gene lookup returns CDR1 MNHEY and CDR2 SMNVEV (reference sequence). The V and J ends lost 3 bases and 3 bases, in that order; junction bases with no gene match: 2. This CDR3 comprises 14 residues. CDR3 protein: CASSFGDRGYEQYF. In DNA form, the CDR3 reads TGTGCCAGCAGTTTTGGGGACAGGGGCTACGAGCAGTACTTC.

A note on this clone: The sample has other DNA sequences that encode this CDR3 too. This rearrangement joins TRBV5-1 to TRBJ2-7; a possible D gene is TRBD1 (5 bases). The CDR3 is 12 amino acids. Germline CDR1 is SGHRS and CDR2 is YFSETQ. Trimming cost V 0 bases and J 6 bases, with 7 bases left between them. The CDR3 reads CASSLDRGEQYF. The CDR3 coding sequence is TGCGCCAGCAGCTTGGATAGGGGCGAGCAGTACTTC.

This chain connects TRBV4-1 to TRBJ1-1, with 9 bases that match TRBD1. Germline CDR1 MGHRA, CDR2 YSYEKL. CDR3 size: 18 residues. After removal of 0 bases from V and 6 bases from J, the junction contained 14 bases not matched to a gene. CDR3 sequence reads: CASSQDKWGQGFMAEAFF. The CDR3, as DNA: TGCGCCAGCAGCCAAGATAAATGGGGACAGGGTTTTATGGCTGAAGCTTTCTTT.

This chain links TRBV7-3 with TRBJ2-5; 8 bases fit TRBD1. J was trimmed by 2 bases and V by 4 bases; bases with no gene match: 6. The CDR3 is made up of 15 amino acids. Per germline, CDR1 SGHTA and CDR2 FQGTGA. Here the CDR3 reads CASSSQGARQETQYF. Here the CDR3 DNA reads TGTGCCAGCAGCTCTCAGGGGGCGCGGCAAGAGACCCAGTACTTC.

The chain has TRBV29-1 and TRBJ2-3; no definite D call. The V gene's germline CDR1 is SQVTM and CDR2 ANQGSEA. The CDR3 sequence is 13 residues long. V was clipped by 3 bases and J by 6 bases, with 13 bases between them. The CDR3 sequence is CSVDDLGVDTQYF. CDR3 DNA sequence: TGCAGCGTTGATGACTTAGGAGTGGATACGCAGTATTTT.

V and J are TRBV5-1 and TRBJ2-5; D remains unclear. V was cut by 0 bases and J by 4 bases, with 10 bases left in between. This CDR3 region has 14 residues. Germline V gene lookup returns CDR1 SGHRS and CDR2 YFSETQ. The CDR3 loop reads CASSLVPQIETQYF. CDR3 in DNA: TGCGCCAGCAGCTTGGTTCCCCAGATAGAGACCCAGTACTTC.

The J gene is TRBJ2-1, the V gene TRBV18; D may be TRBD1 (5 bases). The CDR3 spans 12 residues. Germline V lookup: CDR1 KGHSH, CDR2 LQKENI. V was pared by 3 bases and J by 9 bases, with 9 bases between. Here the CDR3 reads CASSPQGGEQFF. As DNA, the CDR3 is TGTGCCAGCTCACCCCAGGGCGGTGAGCAGTTCTTC.